The rows below give T cell receptor beta chains drawn from one sample of a study of cytomegalovirus exposure and HLA in healthy donors. Only in-frame clones appear in the TCRdb table, and some are missing; sequencing was by immunoSEQ multiplex PCR. The sample consists of about 200,000 clones, roughly 82% of them appearing once. Sequenced input: PBMCs. The receptors shown here come from a man aged 40-55 years in good health and CMV-seropositive. The CDR3 runs from the conserved cysteine through the conserved F or W. The D gene is left open where the match is weak. The size of a clone is reported for some rows only, either as once, few or many, or as a class for expanded clones.

D,V,J,size,CDR3,DNA
-,TRBV5-4,TRBJ1-2,-,CASSLRENYGYTF,TGTGCCAGCAGCTTGAGAGAGAACTATGGCTACACCTTC
-,TRBV10-3,TRBJ1-1,-,CATRDGGNTEAFF,TGTGCCACCCGGGACGGGGGGAACACTGAAGCTTTCTTT
TRBD2,TRBV6-6,TRBJ2-5,-,CASSYGTSGSRETQYF,TGTGCCAGCAGTTACGGGACTAGCGGGAGTCGAGAGACCCAGTACTTC
TRBD1,TRBV5-1,TRBJ2-1,few,CASSFRGGDNEQFF,TGCGCCAGCAGCTTCCGAGGGGGCGACAATGAGCAGTTCTTC
TRBD1,TRBV7-3,TRBJ1-2,-,CASSPGGQTTGNYGYTF,TGTGCCAGCAGCCCCGGGGGACAGACAACTGGGAACTATGGCTACACCTTC
TRBD1,TRBV6-1,TRBJ1-5,once,CASSRDRLGNQPQHF,TGTGCCAGCAGCCGGGACAGGCTTGGCAATCAGCCCCAGCATTTT
-,TRBV5-1,TRBJ2-7,-,CASSPQDNEQYF,TGCGCCAGCAGCCCTCAGGACAACGAGCAGTACTTC
TRBD1,TRBV28,TRBJ2-7,-,CASSLRVQGVPYEQYF,TGTGCCAGCAGCCTACGTGTACAGGGGGTTCCCTACGAGCAGTACTTC
-,TRBV11-2,TRBJ1-1,once,CASSLAQVNTEAFF,TGTGCCAGCAGCTTAGCACAGGTTAACACTGAAGCTTTCTTT
TRBD1,TRBV25-1,TRBJ1-2,-,CASSESIARTGSGYTF,TGTGCCAGCAGTGAATCAATCGCCAGGACAGGGAGTGGCTACACCTTC
TRBD1,TRBV19,TRBJ2-1,-,CASSTGTAYNEQFF,TGTGCCAGTAGTACCGGGACAGCTTACAATGAGCAGTTCTTC
TRBD1,TRBV9,TRBJ2-1,-,CASSVAGTGGYNEQFF,TGTGCCAGCAGCGTAGCAGGGACAGGGGGCTACAATGAGCAGTTCTTC
-,TRBV11-2,TRBJ1-2,-,CASSLDRGGYTF,TGTGCCAGCAGCTTGGACAGAGGTGGCTACACCTTC
TRBD1,TRBV7-2,TRBJ2-2,-,CASSSRTGRTGELFF,TGTGCCAGCAGCTCCCGGACAGGCCGGACCGGGGAGCTGTTTTTT
TRBD1,TRBV19,TRBJ1-5,-,CASSLQGEQPQHF,TGTGCCAGTAGCCTACAGGGGGAACAGCCCCAGCATTTT
TRBD1,TRBV9,TRBJ1-4,-,CASSVTGGQGEKLFF,TGTGCCAGCAGCGTAACAGGGGGCCAGGGTGAAAAACTGTTTTTT
-,TRBV18,TRBJ2-3,-,CASSPPVEADTQYF,TGTGCCAGCTCACCACCGGTTGAGGCAGATACGCAGTATTTT
-,TRBV4-1,TRBJ2-7,-,CASSQHHGEGTVTYEQYF,TGCGCCAGCAGCCAACACCACGGTGAGGGAACAGTTACGTACGAGCAGTACTTC
TRBD2,TRBV7-9,TRBJ2-1,-,CASSLGTSRRTGSYNEQFF,TGTGCCAGCAGCCTAGGGACTAGCAGACGTACCGGGTCCTACAATGAGCAGTTCTTC
TRBD2,TRBV5-6,TRBJ2-3,-,CASSWPGREVSDTQYF,TGTGCCAGCAGCTGGCCAGGGCGGGAGGTTTCAGATACGCAGTATTTT
TRBD2,TRBV14,TRBJ2-1,-,CASSPRLAGSYNEQFF,TGTGCCAGCAGCCCCCGACTAGCGGGGAGCTACAATGAGCAGTTCTTC
TRBD2,TRBV27,TRBJ2-7,-,CASSLAGGPGGYEQYF,TGTGCCAGTTCCCTAGCGGGAGGGCCGGGGGGCTACGAGCAGTACTTC
TRBD2,TRBV7-6,TRBJ2-1,-,CASSYTGTSGNLGSYNEQFF,TGTGCCAGCAGCTACACCGGGACTAGCGGAAATCTGGGCTCCTACAATGAGCAGTTCTTC
-,TRBV7-9,TRBJ1-1,-,CASSLAGGNTEAFF,TGTGCCAGCAGCTTAGCGGGGGGGAACACTGAAGCTTTCTTT
-,TRBV7-9,TRBJ1-4,few,CASSYTGEKLFF,TGTGCCAGCAGCTATACAGGGGAAAAACTGTTTTTT
-,TRBV7-3,TRBJ2-5,few,CATSPGGAIETQYF,TGTGCCACCTCACCCGGTGGGGCGATCGAGACCCAGTACTTC
-,TRBV5-5,TRBJ2-7,-,CASTFPGHVTYEQYF,TGTGCCAGCACCTTCCCAGGACACGTAACCTACGAGCAGTACTTC
-,TRBV5-1,TRBJ2-7,-,CASSLLGHSSYEQYF,TGCGCCAGCAGCTTGTTGGGACACAGCTCCTACGAGCAGTACTTC
TRBD2,TRBV7-8,TRBJ2-5,-,CASSSTSGRSQETQYF,TGTGCCAGCAGCTCAACTAGCGGGAGGAGCCAAGAGACCCAGTACTTC
-,TRBV1,TRBJ2-1,-,CTSSQDRGEAGGSINEQFF,TGCACCAGCAGCCAAGATAGGGGGGAAGCGGGAGGGAGTATTAATGAGCAGTTCTTC
-,TRBV28,TRBJ1-5,-,CASSLGQTNQPQHF,TGTGCCAGCAGTTTAGGACAAACCAATCAGCCCCAGCATTTT
TRBD1,TRBV5-1,TRBJ1-4,-,CASSSGGANEKLFF,TGCGCCAGCAGCTCAGGGGGCGCGAATGAAAAACTGTTTTTT
-,TRBV18,TRBJ1-4,few,CASSPNSLLTNEKLFF,TGTGCCAGCTCACCAAACAGCCTGTTAACTAATGAAAAACTGTTTTTT
-,TRBV25-1,TRBJ2-5,-,CASSEGRVGETQYF,TGTGCCAGCAGTGAAGGCAGGGTCGGAGAGACCCAGTACTTC
TRBD1,TRBV27,TRBJ1-1,-,CASSNRGTEAFF,TGTGCCAGCAGTAACAGGGGCACTGAAGCTTTCTTT
-,TRBV7-9,TRBJ2-5,-,CASSLLEKETQYF,TGTGCCAGCAGCTTACTAGAAAAAGAGACCCAGTACTTC
TRBD1,TRBV18,TRBJ1-4,-,CASSPPGQGYEKLFF,TGTGCCAGCTCACCTCCGGGACAGGGATACGAAAAACTGTTTTTT
TRBD1,TRBV27,TRBJ2-7,-,CASSTLGTVTLMKQYF,TGTGCCAGCAGTACCCTCGGGACAGTCACACTAATGAAGCAGTACTTC